The sequence of this TCR beta chain was determined in a study of blood T cells in healthy people across ages. A remark on this clonotype: As yet, its antigen is unknown.

The CDR3 runs 15 residues. V lost 5 bases, J lost 0 bases, and 14 bases lay in between. Per germline, CDR1 MNHEY and CDR2 SVGEGT. Combining a sample-barcoded 5' primer with a J-beta primer mix, a second PCR ran for roughly 7 to 12 cycles. TCRdb ran MiXCR on the 5' RACE reads and lists one entry per CDR3 protein. The sample yields 850,000 to 1,000,000 distinct CDR3 sequences, roughly 43% seen once. General study results and limits: Estimated diversity that came from one million T cells was considered an underestimate.

This rearrangement joins TRBV6-2 or TRBV6-3 to TRBJ2-7; no clear D gene. Sequences were obtained from blood. The TCR comes from a young man in good health. For the CDR3, the DNA is TGTGCCAGCAGTCACCCAACGACAAACTCCTACGAGCAGTACTTC. Encoded protein: CASSHPTTNSYEQYF.